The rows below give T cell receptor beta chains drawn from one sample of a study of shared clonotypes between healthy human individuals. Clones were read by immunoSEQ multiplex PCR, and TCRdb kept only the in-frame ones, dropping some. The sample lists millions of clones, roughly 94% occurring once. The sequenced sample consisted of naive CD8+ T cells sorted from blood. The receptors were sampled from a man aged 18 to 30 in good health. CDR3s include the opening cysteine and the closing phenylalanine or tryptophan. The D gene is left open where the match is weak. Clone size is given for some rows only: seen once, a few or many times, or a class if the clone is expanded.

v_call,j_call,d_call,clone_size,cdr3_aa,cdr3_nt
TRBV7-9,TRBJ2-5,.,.,CASSLVGEGQETQYF,TGTGCCAGCAGCTTAGTCGGGGAAGGCCAAGAGACCCAGTACTTC
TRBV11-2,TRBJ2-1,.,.,CASSSHYGIFGNEQFF,TGTGCCAGCAGCTCCCATTACGGGATTTTTGGCAATGAGCAGTTCTTC
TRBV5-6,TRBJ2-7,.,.,CASSAGDGDEQYF,TGTGCCAGCAGTGCGGGCGACGGGGACGAGCAGTACTTC
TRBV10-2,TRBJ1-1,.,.,CASKETVGGYTEAFF,TGCGCCAGCAAAGAAACGGTTGGGGGTTACACTGAAGCTTTCTTT
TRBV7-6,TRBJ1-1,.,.,CASSLGQGSGNTEAFF,TGTGCCAGCAGCTTAGGCCAGGGGTCAGGGAACACTGAAGCTTTCTTT
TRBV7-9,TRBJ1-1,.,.,CASSPPGGTEAFF,TGTGCCAGCAGCCCCCCCGGGGGCACTGAAGCTTTCTTT
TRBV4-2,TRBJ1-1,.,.,CASSDRSGLNTEAFF,TGTGCCAGCAGCGATCGGTCAGGGTTGAACACTGAAGCTTTCTTT
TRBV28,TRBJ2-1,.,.,CASSLTANEQFF,TGTGCCAGCAGTTTAACGGCCAATGAGCAGTTCTTC
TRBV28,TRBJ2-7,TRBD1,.,CASSSPDRGSYEQYF,TGTGCCAGCAGTTCCCCGGACAGGGGGTCCTACGAGCAGTACTTC
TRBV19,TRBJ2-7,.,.,CASSITGSYEQYF,TGTGCCAGTAGTATAACAGGGAGTTACGAGCAGTACTTC
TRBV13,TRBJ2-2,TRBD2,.,CASSRTSGTNTGELFF,TGTGCCAGCAGCCGAACTAGCGGGACGAACACCGGGGAGCTGTTTTTT
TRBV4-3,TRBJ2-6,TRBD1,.,CASGTGTGTSGANVLTF,TGCGCCAGCGGGACCGGGACAGGAACATCTGGGGCCAACGTCCTGACTTTC
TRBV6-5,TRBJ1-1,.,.,CASSYSMELKNTEAFF,TGTGCCAGCAGTTACTCGATGGAGCTGAAGAACACTGAAGCTTTCTTT
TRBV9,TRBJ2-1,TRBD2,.,CASSVVWTSHNEQFF,TGTGCCAGCAGCGTAGTTTGGACTAGCCACAATGAGCAGTTCTTC
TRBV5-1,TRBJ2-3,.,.,CASNPWMGDQGTDTQYF,TGCGCCAGCAACCCCTGGATGGGGGACCAGGGGACAGATACGCAGTATTTT
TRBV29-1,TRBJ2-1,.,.,CSVELSAYNEQFF,TGCAGCGTTGAACTTAGCGCGTACAATGAGCAGTTCTTC
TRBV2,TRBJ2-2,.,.,CAGTTNTGELFF,TGTGCCGGGACAACGAACACCGGGGAGCTGTTTTTT
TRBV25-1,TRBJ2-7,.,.,CASSGLDVTGFLWEQYF,TGTGCCAGCAGTGGACTAGACGTTACAGGGTTTTTGTGGGAGCAGTACTTC
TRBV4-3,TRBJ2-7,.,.,CASSQVWGNQREQYF,TGCGCCAGCAGCCAAGTCTGGGGAAACCAACGGGAGCAGTACTTC
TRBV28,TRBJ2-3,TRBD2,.,CASSPGSLSGDFEDTQYF,TGTGCCAGCAGTCCAGGGAGCCTTAGCGGGGACTTTGAAGATACGCAGTATTTT
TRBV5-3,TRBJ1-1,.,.,CARSFEGLDTEAFF,TGTGCCAGAAGCTTCGAGGGGTTAGACACTGAAGCTTTCTTT
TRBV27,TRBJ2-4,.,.,CASSTRDAKNIQYF,TGTGCCAGCAGCACTAGGGACGCCAAAAACATTCAGTACTTC
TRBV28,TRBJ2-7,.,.,CASSLSPRLISSYEQYF,TGTGCCAGCAGTTTATCCCCTCGACTGATAAGCTCCTACGAGCAGTACTTC
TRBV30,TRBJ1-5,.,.,CAWSPPFNQPQHF,TGTGCCTGGAGTCCTCCTTTTAATCAGCCCCAGCATTTT
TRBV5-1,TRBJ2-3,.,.,CASSLGALTSTDTQYF,TGCGCCAGCAGCTTGGGAGCCCTGACTAGCACAGATACGCAGTATTTT
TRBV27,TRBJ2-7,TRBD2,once,CASSLTSGGTLYEQYF,TGTGCCAGCAGTTTAACTAGCGGGGGGACGCTCTACGAGCAGTACTTC
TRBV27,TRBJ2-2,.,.,CASSQGTGELFF,TGTGCCAGCAGCCAGGGAACCGGGGAGCTGTTTTTT
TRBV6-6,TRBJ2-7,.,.,CASSPSVSSYEQYF,TGTGCCAGCAGTCCTAGCGTATCCTCCTACGAGCAGTACTTC
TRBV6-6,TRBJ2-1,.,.,CASSLPGAEQFF,TGTGCCAGCAGCCTCCCGGGGGCTGAGCAGTTCTTC
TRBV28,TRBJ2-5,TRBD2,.,CASSLRGGYGETQYF,TGTGCCAGCAGTCTCCGCGGGGGGTACGGGGAGACCCAGTACTTC
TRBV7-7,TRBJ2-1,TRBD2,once,CASSLVGLAGRDEQFF,TGTGCTAGCAGCTTAGTGGGACTAGCGGGACGAGATGAGCAGTTCTTC